The source of this T cell receptor (beta chain) is a study of CD8+CD57+ T cells in acquired aplastic anemia (dated by TCRdb to the late 2010s). Background on the whole study: On average, sorted CD4+ and CD8+ cells yielded around 3.5 ug of extracted DNA, with a range of roughly 0.18 to 30 ug. CD8+CD57+ expansion was defined as frequency above the mean frequency observed in healthy subjects. The study at large found these results: Between patients and healthy controls, no significant difference in CD8+ Simpson's diversity was found (P=0.060). Approximately 31 CD8+ CDR3 sequences were found in both patients and controls but appeared to be highly expressed in patients and within the immunodominant clones of the patients.

Flow cytometry had shown CD8+CD57+ cell expansion in the patients selected for sequencing. Severe acquired aplastic anemia was diagnosed in all patients according to International Study of Aplastic Anemia and Agranulocytosis and Camitta criteria. No patient had received any therapy when blood was sampled. TCR repertoires of sorted CD4+ and CD8+ blood T cells from severe aplastic anemia patients and healthy subjects were deep-sequenced in the study. In the USA, patient enrollment took place under clinicaltrials.gov protocols 00001620, 01623167, 00001397, 00071045, 00081523 and 00961064. Ficoll-Paque density gradient centrifugation was used to isolate peripheral blood mononuclear cells. CD4+ and CD8+ T cells were sorted by FACS or magnetic beads before DNA extraction. TCR beta VDJ combination and CDR3 sequence profiling used genomic DNA as the template. TCR repertoire sequencing was run on an Illumina HiSeq 2000. Processing in the source paper ran as follows. Repertoire assessment relied on Simpson's diversity index, CDR3 size and DJ length profiles, and TRBV/TRBJ rearrangement plots. The most abundant DNA sequence in the deep sequencing data was defined as the immunodominant clone. CDR3 amino acid sequences were checked for sharing across subjects and were also compared against the VDJdb database and published repertoires. The raw public data were reprocessed by TCRdb itself: fastp quality trimming at Q25, MiXCR clonotype calling, in-frame beta chains only. A single entry per CDR3 protein holds the most common genes and DNA from its merged rows. None of the V and J calls come from the authors' own analysis; TCRdb made them. The sample table contains some 150,000 distinct CDR3 sequences; only one count was recorded for more than 45% of them. Of the sample, under 1.2% is held by the ten largest clones.

On this clonotype itself: Its antigen is still unknown. It has no much larger one-base neighbor in the sample; base qualities were not kept.

Trimmed from V: 5 bases; trimmed from J: 5 bases; junction bases lacking a gene match: 10. From the cysteine through the phenylalanine, the CDR3 covers 15 amino acids. Of the read, only the CDR3 DNA is kept; its 45 bases are in frame from base 1. Per the germline V gene (reference sequence), LNHDA is the CDR1 and SQIVND is the CDR2. The specimen sequenced was sorted CD4+, CD8+, or CD8+CD57+ T cells (not recorded which) from PBMCs. The receptor comes from a human donor with aplastic anemia. Recombination joined TRBV19 with TRBJ2-7; the central 9 bases match TRBD1. The CDR3 region has the sequence CASSLTSGTGNEQYF. The nucleotide sequence reads as follows: TGTGCCAGTAGTTTAACGTCCGGGACAGGGAACGAGCAGTACTTC.